Presented here are 29 T cell receptor beta chains from one specimen sequenced in a study of beta chain features in type 1 diabetes. All of the isolated RNA was reverse transcribed, so expressed TCRB transcripts were sequenced. The data were produced by immunoSEQ multiplex PCR, yet TCRdb's version contains in-frame clones alone and is incomplete. The profile covers some 360,000 clones, with about 20% appearing a single time and around 0.04% taken by the ten largest. The sequencing sample was made of naive CD4+ T cells from blood. The origin of the receptors is a woman younger than 35 in good health.

The chain links TRBV7-8 to TRBJ2-7; weak D call: TRBD1 (5 bases). CDR1 and CDR2 (germline): SGHVS, FQNEAQ. Trimming took off 2 bases at V and 0 bases at J, with 11 bases between the two ends. This CDR3 region has 15 residues. The CDR3 nucleotides are TGTGCCAGCAGCTTATCGGCCCAGGGCTCCTACGAGCAGTACTTC. Translating gives CASSLSAQGSYEQYF.

The chain is built from TRBV14 and TRBJ2-1; 7 nucleotides align to TRBD1. The CDR3 runs 15 residues. Germline lookup yields CDR1 SGHDN and CDR2 FVKESK. The V segment lost 5 bases and the J segment 1 base; nucleotides outside the gene matches: 5. CDR3 nucleotides: TGTGCCAGCAGCAACCTACAGGGGTCCTACAATGAGCAGTTCTTC. Its translation is CASSNLQGSYNEQFF.

This clone showed up just a few times. The J gene is TRBJ2-5, the V gene TRBV4-3; TRBD2 agrees at 7 bases. Germline CDR1 LGHNA, CDR2 YSLEER. V lost 1 base, J lost 4 bases, and 0 bases stayed unmatched. The length of the CDR3 is 13 residues. CDR3 DNA: TGCGCCAGCAGCCAAGGGGGGGGAGAGACCCAGTACTTC. As protein: CASSQGGGETQYF.

CDR3 sequence (DNA): TGTGCCAGCAGCCAGGGGGGCGCTCGTACAGATACGCAGTATTTT. The encoded protein is CASSQGGARTDTQYF. The chain uses TRBV5-4 and TRBJ2-3, with D maybe TRBD1 (7 bases). Trimming stripped 4 bases from V and 3 bases from J, with 15 bases between. CDR1 and CDR2 from the germline V gene are SGHNT and YYREEE (reference sequence). CDR3 size: 15 residues.

This clone was observed a few times. The CDR3 here is CASGYGTGGSNQPQHF. Written as DNA, the CDR3 is TGTGCTAGTGGCTACGGGACAGGGGGTAGCAATCAGCCCCAGCATTTT. The rearrangement joins TRBV12-5 to TRBJ1-5; 11 bases fit TRBD1. CDR1 and CDR2 from the germline V gene are LGHNT and FRNRAP. This CDR3 has 16 amino acids. V was clipped by 6 bases and J by 0 bases; unmatched bases: 4. The full variable domain, completed using reference TRBV12-5 and TRBJ1-5, is DARVTQTPRHKVTEMGQEVTMRCQPILGHNTVFWYRQTMMQGLELLAYFRNRAPLDDSGMPKDRFSAEMPDATLATLKIQPSEPRDSAVYFCASGYGTGGSNQPQHFGDGTRLSIL.

The chain uses TRBV30 and TRBJ1-2, with D unresolved. Germline V gene data show CDR1 as GTSNPN and CDR2 as SVGIG (reference sequence). Trimming left V 2 bases short and J 8 bases short, with 15 bases between. CDR3 length: 13 residues. CDR3 sequence: CAWSLQTAKGYTF. CDR3 bases: TGTGCCTGGAGTCTCCAGACTGCAAAAGGCTACACCTTC.

This chain links TRBV9 with TRBJ2-3; no clear D. The V gene's germline CDR1 is SGDLS and CDR2 YYNGEE. V lost 0 bases and J 4 bases, leaving 6 bases between the germline ends. The CDR3 extends over 13 amino acids. CDR3 protein: CASSVAQADTQYF. Written as DNA, the CDR3 is TGTGCCAGCAGCGTAGCTCAGGCAGATACGCAGTATTTT.

The V and J genes are TRBV9 and TRBJ2-1; 12 positions match TRBD2. The V and J ends lost 0 bases and 6 bases, in that order; junction bases with no gene match: 7. The germline CDR1 and CDR2 sequences are SGDLS and YYNGEE. The CDR3 totals 17 residues. CDR3 coding DNA: TGTGCCAGCAGCGTAGCCCCTAGCGGGAGGGGGGTCAATGAGCAGTTCTTC. Protein sequence: CASSVAPSGRGVNEQFF.

This clone was detected a few times. The chain uses TRBV11-1 and TRBJ2-3; 10 bases fit TRBD1. The CDR3 is 17 amino acids. Germline CDR1 and CDR2: SGHAT and FQDESV (reference sequence). The trim removed 2 bases at V and 6 bases at J, leaving 11 bases unmatched. The CDR3 loop is CASSLSVAGQGFDTQYF. For the CDR3, the DNA is TGTGCCAGCAGCTTATCGGTCGCGGGACAGGGGTTCGATACGCAGTATTTT.

A word on this clone: Different DNA sequences within this sample yield the same CDR3. The CDR3 sequence: CAWSGGGQPQHF. CDR3 in DNA: TGTGCCTGGAGTGGGGGCGGTCAGCCCCAGCATTTT. The chain is built from TRBV30 and TRBJ1-5; D is possibly TRBD1 (5 bases). The CDR3 loop spans 12 amino acids. Per germline, CDR1 GTSNPN and CDR2 SVGIG (reference sequence). Deletions cut 1 base from V and 6 bases from J, with 7 bases between. Filled out from reference TRBV30 and TRBJ1-5, the complete variable domain reads SQTIHQWPATLVQPVGSPLSLECTVEGTSNPNLYWYRQAAGRGLQLLFYSVGIGQISSEVPQNLSASRPQDRQFILSSKKLLLSDSGFYLCAWSGGGQPQHFGDGTRLSIL.

This clone came up a few times. The rearrangement uses TRBV2 and TRBJ2-5; no clear D gene. Trimming took off 5 bases at V and 7 bases at J, with 11 bases between the two ends. CDR3 length equals 12 residues. The germline gives CDR1 SNHLY, CDR2 FYNNEI. The CDR3 region is CASSTTSGTQYF. The CDR3 DNA sequence: TGTGCCAGCAGTACCACCTCCGGGACCCAGTACTTC.

Only a few counts were recorded for this clone. V is TRBV29-1 and J is TRBJ1-1; tentatively, D is TRBD1 (6 bases). In germline, CDR1 is SQVTM, CDR2 ANQGSEA. This CDR3 has 13 amino acids. Trimming removed 6 bases from V and 1 base from J, with 12 bases in between. CDR3 loop: CSVVGQPNTEAFF. CDR3 DNA sequence: TGCAGCGTCGTCGGACAGCCGAACACTGAAGCTTTCTTT. Based on the CDR3 plus reference TRBV29-1 and TRBJ1-1, the full variable domain is SAVISQKPSRDICQRGTSLTIQCQVDSQVTMMFWYRQQPGQSLTLIATANQGSEATYESGFVIDKFPISRPNLTFSTLTVSNMSPEDSSIYLCSVVGQPNTEAFFGQGTRLTVV.

This clone was observed a few times. The gene calls are TRBV7-3 and TRBJ2-5; tentative D call: TRBD2 (6 bases). The CDR3 loop spans 14 amino acids. In germline, CDR1 is SGHTA, CDR2 FQGTGA. Trimming shortened V by 2 bases and J by 5 bases, and 12 bases separated the two germline ends. CDR3 residues: CASSLGGAGETQYF. The CDR3 nucleotides read TGTGCCAGCAGCTTAGGAGGGGCCGGGGAGACCCAGTACTTC.

The rearrangement uses TRBV28 and TRBJ1-6; 7 bases are a match to TRBD1. V shed 6 bases, J shed 8 bases, and the junction held 7 bases outside the gene matches. CDR1 MDHEN and CDR2 SYDVKM come from the germline V gene. The CDR3 loop spans 14 amino acids. The CDR3 DNA reads TGTGCCAGCAGCCTTTCAGGGGGTTATTCACCCCTCCACTTT. Its protein is CASSLSGGYSPLHF.

The chain is built from TRBV30 and TRBJ2-5; 11 positions agree with TRBD2. Germline assignment: CDR1 GTSNPN and CDR2 SVGIG (reference sequence). CDR3 size: 16 residues. The ends lost 4 bases at V and 4 bases at J; junction bases unmatched: 11. For the CDR3, the DNA is TGTGCCTGGACCCTGGGGCTAGCGGGAGGCCCAGAGACCCAGTACTTC. This translates into CAWTLGLAGGPETQYF.

A few counts support this clone. V gene TRBV29-1 combines with J gene TRBJ1-1, with D unclear. The CDR3 extends over 11 amino acids. Germline values: CDR1 SQVTM, CDR2 ANQGSEA. The germline V and J ends were trimmed by 7 bases and 8 bases, with 14 bases remaining between them. CDR3 sequence (DNA): TGCAGCGGAGCGAGGACTCACGAAGCTTTCTTT. Translating it yields CSGARTHEAFF.

Only a few counts were recorded for this clone. The same CDR3 can be traced to other DNA sequences in this sample. The chain links TRBV10-3 to TRBJ2-5; D possibly corresponds to TRBD2 (5 bases). The germline V gene has CDR1 ENHRY and CDR2 SYGVKD. This CDR3 has 12 amino acids. V lost 3 bases and J 5 bases, leaving 7 bases between the germline ends. The CDR3 protein is CAISDRGETQYF. The CDR3, as DNA: TGTGCCATCAGTGACCGAGGGGAGACCCAGTACTTC.

CDR3 residues: CASSLSGSEEDTQYF. The CDR3 DNA reads TGTGCCAGCAGCTTGAGCGGGAGTGAAGAAGATACGCAGTATTTT. This chain links TRBV5-4 with TRBJ2-3; TRBD2 agrees at 8 bases. Germline CDR1 and CDR2: SGHNT and YYREEE (reference sequence). This CDR3 comprises 15 residues. With 1 base clipped from V and 5 bases from J, the junction kept 6 bases outside the gene matches.

This clone was observed a single time. V gene TRBV5-1 combines with J gene TRBJ2-7, with TRBD1 matching 9 bases. Per germline, CDR1 SGHRS and CDR2 YFSETQ. CDR3 length: 16 residues. V trimming: 3 bases; J trimming: 5 bases; junction bases outside the gene matches: 12. CDR3 sequence reads: CASSSDLDRGGNEQYF. CDR3 sequence (DNA): TGCGCCAGCAGCTCGGACTTGGACAGGGGTGGGAACGAGCAGTACTTC.

The V gene is TRBV18, the J gene TRBJ2-3, with 9 bases that match TRBD2. The J segment lost 5 bases and the V segment lost 2 bases, leaving 8 bases of the junction unmatched. The V gene's germline CDR1 is KGHSH and CDR2 LQKENI. This CDR3 is built from 16 residues. CDR3: CASSPWASGAEDTQYF. CDR3 nucleotide sequence: TGTGCCAGCTCACCATGGGCTAGCGGGGCAGAAGATACGCAGTATTTT.

The CDR3 region has the DNA TGCGCCAGCAGTGGGACTAGCGGGAGTGCTAATACGCAGCATTTT. It yields the protein CASSGTSGSANTQHF. The genes are TRBV10-2 and TRBJ2-3; D is undetermined. The tail of the sequence fits TRBJ1-5 better, so the J call may be wrong. Germline V CDR1 and CDR2: WSHSY, SAAADI. This CDR3 contains 15 residues.

This clone was seen more than once but under ten times. V and J are TRBV6-6 and TRBJ1-1; D remains ambiguous. CDR1 is MNHNY and CDR2 is SVGAGI in the germline V gene (reference sequence). Trimming pared 7 bases from V and 2 bases from J, leaving 14 bases between. This CDR3 comprises 14 residues. The CDR3 protein is CASKPPGHNTEAFF. CDR3 DNA: TGTGCCAGCAAGCCACCGGGTCACAACACTGAAGCTTTCTTT.

This clone was detected once. This chain uses TRBV2 with TRBJ1-1, with TRBD1 matching over 8 bases. J was trimmed by 6 bases and V by 7 bases; bases with no gene match: 16. Germline CDR1 SNHLY, CDR2 FYNNEI. The CDR3 has 16 amino acids. CDR3 region: CASIKDRVIGHAEAFF. The CDR3, as DNA: TGTGCCAGCATTAAGGACAGGGTAATAGGGCATGCTGAAGCTTTCTTT.

The chain carries TRBV14 and TRBJ2-5; 7 bases line up with TRBD2. The CDR3 covers 14 residues. J gave up 2 bases and V 2 bases, and 2 bases lay outside the gene matches. The germline V gene encodes CDR1 SGHDN and CDR2 FVKESK. The chain's CDR3 is CASSQRRGQETQYF. The CDR3 DNA follows: TGTGCCAGCAGCCAAAGGCGGGGGCAAGAGACCCAGTACTTC.

This chain links TRBV11-2 with TRBJ2-6, with D uncertain. Germline loops: CDR1 SGHAT, CDR2 FQNNGV. V was shortened by 3 bases and J by 2 bases, with 8 bases between the two germline ends. The CDR3 spans 15 residues. The chain's CDR3 is CASSLRVTGANVLTF. In nucleotides, the CDR3 is TGTGCCAGCAGCTTGCGCGTAACTGGGGCCAACGTCCTGACTTTC. Based on the CDR3 plus reference TRBV11-2 and TRBJ2-6, the full variable domain is EAGVAQSPRYKIIEKRQSVAFWCNPISGHATLYWYQQILGQGPKLLIQFQNNGVVDDSQLPKDRFSAERLKGVDSTLKIQPAKLEDSAVYLCASSLRVTGANVLTFGAGSRLTVL.

This chain uses TRBV23-1 with TRBJ1-1, with TRBD1 as a possible D gene (5 bases). TRBV23-1 is given ORF status, its function remaining uncertain. V was clipped by 0 bases and J by 0 bases, with 11 bases between them. The CDR3 sequence is 16 residues long. CDR3 loop: CASSQSPTAMNTEAFF. In DNA form, the CDR3 reads TGCGCCAGCAGTCAATCCCCGACAGCTATGAACACTGAAGCTTTCTTT.

The chain has TRBV9 and TRBJ2-3, with a possible D match to TRBD2 (6 bases). Germline loops: CDR1 SGDLS, CDR2 YYNGEE. The germline V and J ends were trimmed by 6 bases and 5 bases, with 16 bases remaining between them. The CDR3 is 14 amino acids. The DNA for the CDR3 is TGTGCCAGCACCCGGGACTGGCGCGGAGATACGCAGTATTTT. It is translated as CASTRDWRGDTQYF.

This clone appeared a few times. J is TRBJ1-2 and V is TRBV14; maybe TRBD1 (5 bases). Germline loops: CDR1 SGHDN, CDR2 FVKESK. The germline V and J ends were trimmed by 6 bases and 3 bases, with 17 bases remaining between them. This CDR3 region has 15 residues. CDR3 in DNA: TGTGCCAGCAGACAACTGGCGGGAGGGGACTATGGCTACACCTTC. This encodes CASRQLAGGDYGYTF.

The table lists this clone with a few counts. The chain is built from TRBV7-6 and TRBJ1-1, with 10 positions matching TRBD1. The V gene end was trimmed by 5 bases and the J gene end by 4 bases; junction bases not matched to a gene: 7. The CDR3 consists of 15 residues. Per the germline V gene, CDR1 is SGHVS and CDR2 is FNYEAQ. Here the CDR3 reads CASSLTGGAGTEAFF. CDR3 nucleotides: TGTGCCAGCAGCCTGACAGGGGGCGCGGGCACTGAAGCTTTCTTT.